These 20 T cell receptor beta chains were all obtained from the same sample, sequenced in a study of blood T cell repertoires in COVID-19. Clones were read by immunoSEQ multiplex PCR, and TCRdb kept only the in-frame ones, dropping some. The table lists fewer than 500,000 clones, 80% to 90% of them singletons. The material sequenced was PBMCs or T cells enriched from blood (not recorded which). These receptors were taken from a man aged 25-40 years who had recovered from COVID-19.

The V and J genes are TRBV18 and TRBJ2-1, with a tentative D call TRBD2 (6 bases). Trimming removed 3 bases at V and 9 bases at J, with 9 bases between. This CDR3 region has 12 residues. Germline V gives CDR1 KGHSH, CDR2 LQKENI. DNA of the CDR3: TGTGCCAGCTCACCGGCCGGGGGTGAGCAGTTCTTC. The encoded protein is CASSPAGGEQFF.

J is TRBJ1-1 and V is TRBV3-1 (or the pseudogene TRBV3-2); TRBD1 matches at 7 bases. Per germline, CDR1 LGHDT and CDR2 YNNKEL (reference sequence). CDR3 length: 14 residues. V lost 4 bases and J lost 10; bases outside the gene matches: 12. CDR3 in DNA: TGTGCCAGCAGCCGACAGGGAGGCTGGAGTAGAGCTTTCTTT. It translates to CASSRQGGWSRAFF.

This clone was observed once. V usage is TRBV5-1 and J usage is TRBJ1-5; D is undetermined. This CDR3 contains 13 residues. Trimming took off 3 bases at V and 6 bases at J, with 10 bases between the two ends. In germline, CDR1 is SGHRS, CDR2 YFSETQ. CDR3 in DNA: TGCGCCAGCAGCTCCGGGGATTCTCAGCCCCAGCATTTT. This codes for CASSSGDSQPQHF.

The gene calls are TRBV29-1 and TRBJ1-1; TRBD1 agrees at 8 bases. The CDR3 extends over 11 amino acids. V gave up 6 bases and J gave up 5 bases; unmatched junction bases: 2. Germline V gene sequence: CDR1 SQVTM, CDR2 ANQGSEA. CDR3 nucleotides: TGCAGCGTCCAGGGGGCAACTGAAGCTTTCTTT. Encoded protein: CSVQGATEAFF.

The CDR3 spells CASSLKREFNEQFF. In nucleotides, the CDR3 is TGTGCCAGCAGTCTAAAGCGGGAGTTCAATGAGCAGTTCTTC. The J gene is TRBJ2-1, the V gene TRBV28; 8 nucleotides align to TRBD2. This CDR3 region has 14 residues. V lost 5 bases, J lost 6 bases, and 6 bases stayed unmatched. The germline V gene encodes CDR1 MDHEN and CDR2 SYDVKM.

A note on this clone: Different DNA sequences within this sample yield the same CDR3. The V call is TRBV3-1 (or the pseudogene TRBV3-2), the J call TRBJ2-7; 8 positions agree with TRBD2. V shed 1 base, J shed 0 bases, and the junction held 2 bases outside the gene matches. The CDR3 is 15 amino acids. Germline CDR1 reads LGHDT; CDR2 reads YNNKEL (reference sequence). This chain's CDR3 is CASSQGLASSYEQYF. In DNA form, the CDR3 reads TGTGCCAGCAGCCAAGGACTAGCGAGCTCCTACGAGCAGTACTTC.

V is TRBV27 and J is TRBJ1-4; 7 bases fit TRBD1. V lost 5 bases to trimming and J lost 2 bases; unmatched junction nucleotides: 5. Germline V gives CDR1 MNHEY, CDR2 SMNVEV (reference sequence). The length of the CDR3 is 15 residues. The CDR3, as DNA: TGTGCCAGCAGTGACTACAGGGGCACTAATGAAAAACTGTTTTTT. Translated, it gives CASSDYRGTNEKLFF.

The rearrangement links TRBV18 to TRBJ1-2; D may be TRBD1 (5 bases). The CDR3 contains 18 residues. CDR1 is KGHSH, CDR2 LQKENI, per germline. The V and J ends lost 3 bases and 8 bases respectively, with 28 bases between them. CDR3 amino acids: CASSPSLGQTIPGRGYTF. DNA for the CDR3: TGTGCCAGCTCACCTTCCCTGGGGCAGACCATCCCGGGTAGGGGCTACACCTTC.

The chain couples TRBV5-8 to TRBJ1-2; TRBD1 is a possible D gene (6 bases). The CDR3 has 15 residues. V was clipped by 2 bases and J by 9 bases, with 20 bases between them. Looked up from germline, CDR1 is SGHTS and CDR2 is YDEGEE. The CDR3 region is CASSFTTGELWSYTF. In DNA form, the CDR3 reads TGTGCCAGCAGCTTTACGACAGGCGAGCTATGGAGCTACACCTTC.

CDR3 in DNA: TGTGCCAGCAGCTCTGGACTAGTTTGGGGCACAGATACGCAGTATTTT. This gives the protein CASSSGLVWGTDTQYF. The rearrangement joins TRBV7-8 to TRBJ2-3, with TRBD2 identical over 7 bases. Germline CDR1 reads SGHVS; CDR2 reads FQNEAQ. The CDR3 extends over 16 amino acids. V lost 4 bases and J lost 1; bases outside the gene matches: 8.

The chain recombines TRBV15 with TRBJ2-1; D is possibly TRBD2 (6 bases). Trimming cost V 0 bases and J 9 bases, with 15 bases left between them. The CDR3 spans 15 residues. CDR1 LNHNV and CDR2 YYDKDF come from the germline V gene (reference sequence). This CDR3 reads CATSRDSSGVSEQFF. The CDR3 nucleotides are TGTGCCACCAGCAGAGATAGCTCGGGAGTTAGTGAGCAGTTCTTC.

This chain uses TRBV19 with TRBJ2-5; 8 nucleotides align to TRBD2. V lost 3 bases to trimming and J lost 2 bases; unmatched junction nucleotides: 5. There are 15 residues in the CDR3. Germline lookup yields CDR1 LNHDA and CDR2 SQIVND (reference sequence). CDR3 coding DNA: TGTGCCAGTAGTATTTCGGGGGGGGCGCAAGAGACCCAGTACTTC. It yields the protein CASSISGGAQETQYF.

The chain joins TRBV19 to TRBJ2-3; no clear D. This CDR3 is built from 16 residues. The V end was cut by 5 bases, the J end by 0 bases, with 15 bases between. From germline, CDR1 is LNHDA and CDR2 SQIVND (reference sequence). CDR3 amino acids: CASSLRLSTSTDTQYF. The CDR3 DNA is TGTGCCAGTAGTCTCCGACTTAGTACTAGCACAGATACGCAGTATTTT. Together with reference TRBV19 and TRBJ2-3, the CDR3 gives the full variable domain: DGGITQSPKYLFRKEGQNVTLSCEQNLNHDAMYWYRQDPGQGLRLIYYSQIVNDFQKGDIAEGYSVSREKKESFPLTVTSAQKNPTAFYLCASSLRLSTSTDTQYFGPGTRLTVL.

CDR3 nucleotide sequence: TGTGCCACTGGACTAGCGGGATACAATGAGCAGTTCTTC. Translated, it gives CATGLAGYNEQFF. The chain combines TRBV10-3 with TRBJ2-1, with 12 bases fitting TRBD2. Looked up from germline, CDR1 is ENHRY and CDR2 is SYGVKD. V dropped 10 bases and J dropped 4; count of bases not matched to a gene: 2. CDR3 length: 13 amino acids.

The rearrangement links TRBV28 to TRBJ1-2; the match to TRBD1 covers 9 bases. Per the germline V gene, CDR1 is MDHEN and CDR2 is SYDVKM. The ends lost 6 bases at V and 2 bases at J; junction bases unmatched: 1. This CDR3 region has 13 residues. CDR3 coding DNA: TGTGCCAGCAGCACAGGGGGCAACTATGGCTACACCTTC. The encoded protein is CASSTGGNYGYTF.

In the case of this clone: Within the sample, other DNA sequences also encode this same CDR3. The chain carries TRBV7-3 and TRBJ1-1; tentative D call: TRBD1 (6 bases). The CDR3 is 13 residues long. Germline V gene sequence: CDR1 SGHTA, CDR2 FQGTGA. V lost 1 base and J 3 bases, leaving 6 bases between the germline ends. CDR3 coding DNA: TGTGCCAGCAGCTTAAAGGGGGACACTGAAGCTTTCTTT. Residues: CASSLKGDTEAFF.

CDR3 residues: CASSETGNGQPQHF. CDR3 nucleotide sequence: TGTGCCAGCAGCGAGACAGGGAATGGGCAGCCCCAGCATTTT. The V call is TRBV7-9, the J call TRBJ1-5, with 7 bases that match TRBD1. In germline, CDR1 is SEHNR, CDR2 FQNEAQ (reference sequence). After removal of 5 bases from V and 7 bases from J, the junction contained 8 bases not matched to a gene. This CDR3 is 14 amino acids long.

The rearrangement links TRBV4-1 to TRBJ1-5, with TRBD1 as a possible D gene (6 bases). This CDR3 spans 16 amino acids. Trimming cost V 2 bases and J 4 bases, with 15 bases left between them. Germline V gene data show CDR1 as MGHRA and CDR2 as YSYEKL. The CDR3 DNA sequence: TGCGCCAGCAGCCAACAGTGGGGGACAACGAATCAGCCCCAGCATTTT. It specifies CASSQQWGTTNQPQHF.

This rearrangement joins TRBV5-1 to TRBJ2-3, with a weak D call TRBD2 (5 bases). Germline values: CDR1 SGHRS, CDR2 YFSETQ. Between the trimmed V and J ends, which lost 1 base and 3 bases, there was a span of 9 bases. The CDR3 length is 14 residues. CDR3 sequence (DNA): TGCGCCAGCAGCTTGAGAGCGGCTACAGATACGCAGTATTTT. This encodes CASSLRAATDTQYF.

The J gene is TRBJ2-2, the V gene TRBV11-2; TRBD1 is a possible D gene (6 bases). CDR1 is SGHAT, CDR2 FQNNGV, per germline. This CDR3 region has 16 residues. V was shortened by 5 bases and J by 5 bases, with 18 bases between the two germline ends. The CDR3 coding sequence is TGTGCCAGCAGCACCTCTCTAACAGGGCGGACCGGGGAGCTGTTTTTT. Protein: CASSTSLTGRTGELFF. Drawing the rest from reference TRBV11-2 and TRBJ2-2, the complete variable domain is EAGVAQSPRYKIIEKRQSVAFWCNPISGHATLYWYQQILGQGPKLLIQFQNNGVVDDSQLPKDRFSAERLKGVDSTLKIQPAKLEDSAVYLCASSTSLTGRTGELFFGEGSRLTVL.